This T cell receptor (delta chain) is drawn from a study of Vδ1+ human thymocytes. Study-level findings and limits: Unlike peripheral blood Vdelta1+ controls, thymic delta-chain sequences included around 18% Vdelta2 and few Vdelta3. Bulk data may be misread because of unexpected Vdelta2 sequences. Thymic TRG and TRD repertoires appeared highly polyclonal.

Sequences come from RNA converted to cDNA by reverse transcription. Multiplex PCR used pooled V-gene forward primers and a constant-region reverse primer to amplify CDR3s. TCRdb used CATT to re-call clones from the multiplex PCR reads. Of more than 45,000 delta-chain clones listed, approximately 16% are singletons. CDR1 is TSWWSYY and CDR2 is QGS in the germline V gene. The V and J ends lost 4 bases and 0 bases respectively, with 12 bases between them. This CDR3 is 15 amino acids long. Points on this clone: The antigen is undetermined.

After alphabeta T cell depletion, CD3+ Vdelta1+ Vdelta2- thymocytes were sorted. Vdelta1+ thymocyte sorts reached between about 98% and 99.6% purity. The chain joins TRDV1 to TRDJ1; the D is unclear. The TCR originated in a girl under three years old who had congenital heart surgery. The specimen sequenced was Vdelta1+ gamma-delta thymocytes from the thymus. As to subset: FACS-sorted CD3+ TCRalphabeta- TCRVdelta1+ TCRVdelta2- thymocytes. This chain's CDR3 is CALGGPIVDTDKLIF. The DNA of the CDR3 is TGTGCTCTTGGGGGACCTATTGTTGACACCGATAAACTCATCTTT.